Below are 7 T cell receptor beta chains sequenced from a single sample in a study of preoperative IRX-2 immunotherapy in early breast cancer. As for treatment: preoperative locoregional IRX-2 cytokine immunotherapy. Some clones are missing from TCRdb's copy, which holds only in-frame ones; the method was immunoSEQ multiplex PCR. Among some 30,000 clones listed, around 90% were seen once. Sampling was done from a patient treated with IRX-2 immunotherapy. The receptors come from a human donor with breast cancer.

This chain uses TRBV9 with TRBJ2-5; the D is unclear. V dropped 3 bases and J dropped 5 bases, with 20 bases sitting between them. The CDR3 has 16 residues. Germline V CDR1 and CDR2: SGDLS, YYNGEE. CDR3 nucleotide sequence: TGTGCCAGCAGCGCCCCCGAGACGGAGCTCCGCGAGACCCAGTACTTC. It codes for CASSAPETELRETQYF.

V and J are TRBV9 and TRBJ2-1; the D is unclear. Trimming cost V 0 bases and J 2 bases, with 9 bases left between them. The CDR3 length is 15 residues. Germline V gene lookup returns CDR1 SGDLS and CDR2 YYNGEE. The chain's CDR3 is CASSVVAFPYNEQFF. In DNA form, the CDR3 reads TGTGCCAGCAGCGTAGTGGCGTTCCCCTACAATGAGCAGTTCTTC.

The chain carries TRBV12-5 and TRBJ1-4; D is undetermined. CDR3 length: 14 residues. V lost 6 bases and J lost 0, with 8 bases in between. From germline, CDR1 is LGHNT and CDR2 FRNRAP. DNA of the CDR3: TGTGCTAGTGGACAGACTACAACTAATGAAAAACTGTTTTTT. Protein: CASGQTTTNEKLFF.

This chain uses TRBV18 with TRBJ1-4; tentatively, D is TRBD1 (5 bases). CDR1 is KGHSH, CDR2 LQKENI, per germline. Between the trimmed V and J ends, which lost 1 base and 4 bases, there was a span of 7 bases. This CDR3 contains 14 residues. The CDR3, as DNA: TGTGCCAGCTCACCACGGGGCGTTAATGAAAAACTGTTTTTT. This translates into CASSPRGVNEKLFF.

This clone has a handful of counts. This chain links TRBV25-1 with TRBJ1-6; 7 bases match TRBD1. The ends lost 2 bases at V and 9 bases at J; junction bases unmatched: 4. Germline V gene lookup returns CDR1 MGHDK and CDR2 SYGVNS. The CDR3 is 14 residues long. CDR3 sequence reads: CASSEEGAISPLHF. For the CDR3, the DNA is TGTGCCAGCAGTGAAGAGGGGGCGATTTCACCCCTCCACTTT. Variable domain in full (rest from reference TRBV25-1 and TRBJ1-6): EADIYQTPRYLVIGTGKKITLECSQTMGHDKMYWYQQDPGMELHLIHYSYGVNSTEKGDLSSESTVSRIRTEHFPLTLESARPSHTSQYLCASSEEGAISPLHFGNGTRLTVT.

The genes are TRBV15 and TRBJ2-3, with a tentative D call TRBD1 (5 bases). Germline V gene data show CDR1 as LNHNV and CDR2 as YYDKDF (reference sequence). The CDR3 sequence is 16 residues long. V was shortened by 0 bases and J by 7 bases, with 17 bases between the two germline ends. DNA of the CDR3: TGTGCCACCAGCAGAGATTCCGGCCAGGGCTGGCATACGCAGTATTTT. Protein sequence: CATSRDSGQGWHTQYF.

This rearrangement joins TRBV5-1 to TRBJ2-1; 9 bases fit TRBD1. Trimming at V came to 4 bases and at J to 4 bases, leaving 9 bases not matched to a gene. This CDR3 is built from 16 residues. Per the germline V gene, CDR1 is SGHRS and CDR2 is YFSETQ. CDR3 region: CASSGSGTGPYNEQFF. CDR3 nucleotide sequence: TGCGCCAGCAGCGGATCCGGGACAGGGCCATACAATGAGCAGTTCTTC.